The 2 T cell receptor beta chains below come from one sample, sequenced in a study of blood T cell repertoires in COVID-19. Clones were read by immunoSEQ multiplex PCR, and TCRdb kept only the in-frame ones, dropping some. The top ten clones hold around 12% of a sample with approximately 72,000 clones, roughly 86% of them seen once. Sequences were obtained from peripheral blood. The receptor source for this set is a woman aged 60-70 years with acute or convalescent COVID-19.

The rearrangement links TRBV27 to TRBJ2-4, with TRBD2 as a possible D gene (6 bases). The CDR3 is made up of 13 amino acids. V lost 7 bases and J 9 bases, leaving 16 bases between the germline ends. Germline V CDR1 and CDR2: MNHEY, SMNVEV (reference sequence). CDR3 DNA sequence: TGTGCCAGCATATTGGGTCAGGGAGGCATTCAGTACTTC. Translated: CASILGQGGIQYF.

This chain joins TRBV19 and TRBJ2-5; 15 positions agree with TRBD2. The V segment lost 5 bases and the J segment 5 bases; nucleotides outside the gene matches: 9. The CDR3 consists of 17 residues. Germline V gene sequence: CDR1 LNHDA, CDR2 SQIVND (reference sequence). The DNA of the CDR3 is TGTGCCAGTAGTTCTCGGACTAGCGGGGGGGCATCGGAGACCCAGTACTTC. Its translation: CASSSRTSGGASETQYF.